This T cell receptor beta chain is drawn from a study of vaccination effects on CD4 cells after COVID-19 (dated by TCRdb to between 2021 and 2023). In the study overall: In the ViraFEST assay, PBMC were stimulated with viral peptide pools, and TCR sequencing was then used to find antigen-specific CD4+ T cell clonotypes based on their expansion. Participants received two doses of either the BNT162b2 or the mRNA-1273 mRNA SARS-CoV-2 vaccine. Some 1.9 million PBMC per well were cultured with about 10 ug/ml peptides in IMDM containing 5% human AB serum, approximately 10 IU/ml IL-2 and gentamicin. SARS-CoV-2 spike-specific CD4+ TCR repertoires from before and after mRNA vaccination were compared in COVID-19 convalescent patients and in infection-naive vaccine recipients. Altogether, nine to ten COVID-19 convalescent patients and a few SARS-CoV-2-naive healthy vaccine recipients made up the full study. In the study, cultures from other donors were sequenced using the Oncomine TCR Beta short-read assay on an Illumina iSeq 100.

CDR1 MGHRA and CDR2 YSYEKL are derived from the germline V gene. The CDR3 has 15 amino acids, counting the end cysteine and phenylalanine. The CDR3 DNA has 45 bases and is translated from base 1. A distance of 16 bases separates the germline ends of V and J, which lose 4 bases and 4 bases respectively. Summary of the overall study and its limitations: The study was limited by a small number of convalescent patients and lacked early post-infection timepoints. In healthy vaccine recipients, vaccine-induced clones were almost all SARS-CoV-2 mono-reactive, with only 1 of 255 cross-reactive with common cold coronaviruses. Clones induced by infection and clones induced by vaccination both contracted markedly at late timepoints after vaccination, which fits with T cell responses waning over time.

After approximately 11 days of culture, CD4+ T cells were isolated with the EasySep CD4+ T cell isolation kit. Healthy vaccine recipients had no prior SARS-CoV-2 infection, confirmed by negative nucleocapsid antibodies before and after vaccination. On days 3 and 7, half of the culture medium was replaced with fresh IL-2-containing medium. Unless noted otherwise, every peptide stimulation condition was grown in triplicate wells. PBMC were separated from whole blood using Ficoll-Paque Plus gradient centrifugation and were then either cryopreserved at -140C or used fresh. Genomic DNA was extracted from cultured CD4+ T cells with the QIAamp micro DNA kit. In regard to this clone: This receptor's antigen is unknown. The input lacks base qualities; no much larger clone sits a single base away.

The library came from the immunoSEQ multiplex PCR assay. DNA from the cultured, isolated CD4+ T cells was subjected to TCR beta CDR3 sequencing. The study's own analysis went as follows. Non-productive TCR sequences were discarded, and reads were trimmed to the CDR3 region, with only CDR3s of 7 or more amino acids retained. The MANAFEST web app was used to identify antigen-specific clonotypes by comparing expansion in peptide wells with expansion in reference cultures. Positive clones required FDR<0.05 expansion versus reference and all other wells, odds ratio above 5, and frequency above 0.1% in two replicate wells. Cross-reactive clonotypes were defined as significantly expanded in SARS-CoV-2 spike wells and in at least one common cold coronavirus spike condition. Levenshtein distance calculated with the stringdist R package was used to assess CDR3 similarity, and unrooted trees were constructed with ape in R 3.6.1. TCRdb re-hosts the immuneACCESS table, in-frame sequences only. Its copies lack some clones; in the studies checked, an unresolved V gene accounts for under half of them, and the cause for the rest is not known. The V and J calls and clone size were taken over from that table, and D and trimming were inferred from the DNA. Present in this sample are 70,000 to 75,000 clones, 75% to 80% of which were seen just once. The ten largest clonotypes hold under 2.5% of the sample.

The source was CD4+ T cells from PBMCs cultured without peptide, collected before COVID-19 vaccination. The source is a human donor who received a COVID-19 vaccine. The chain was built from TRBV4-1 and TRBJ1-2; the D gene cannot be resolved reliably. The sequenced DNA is TGCGCCAGCAGCCGAGCCGCGGCGGACCTCTATGGCTACACCTTC. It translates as CASSRAAADLYGYTF.